The T cell receptor (beta chain) under discussion was sequenced for a study of T cell responses to AZD1222 COVID-19 vaccine. TCRdb's table, derived via immunoSEQ multiplex PCR, lists solely in-frame clones and lacks some. The sample includes about 180,000 clones, about nine tenths of them seen just once. Comments on this clone: Antigen: not known.

Trimming took off 0 bases at V and 0 bases at J, with 12 bases between the two ends. Germline V CDR1 and CDR2: SGHRS, YFSETQ. This CDR3 comprises 17 residues. Study-wide findings and caveats: Spike-specific TCR breadth and depth went up after people got two AZD1222 doses. Just a handful of AZD1222 recipients were seropositive at baseline. With dominance at 160-218 and 743-854, vaccine-associated CD4 TCRs spanned spike. Reportedly, close to half of spike-specific TCRs are directed against unmutated variant regions.

The V call is TRBV5-1, the J call TRBJ1-4; D perhaps matches TRBD1 (6 bases). The clonotype originates from an adult who received the MenACWY meningococcal vaccine as a control. The sequences come from peripheral blood, collected 28 days after the second dose of the MenACWY control vaccine. The CDR3 region has the DNA TGCGCCAGCAGCTTGGTGGGGGGCTCCTCAACTAATGAAAAACTGTTTTTT. Amino acids: CASSLVGGSSTNEKLFF.